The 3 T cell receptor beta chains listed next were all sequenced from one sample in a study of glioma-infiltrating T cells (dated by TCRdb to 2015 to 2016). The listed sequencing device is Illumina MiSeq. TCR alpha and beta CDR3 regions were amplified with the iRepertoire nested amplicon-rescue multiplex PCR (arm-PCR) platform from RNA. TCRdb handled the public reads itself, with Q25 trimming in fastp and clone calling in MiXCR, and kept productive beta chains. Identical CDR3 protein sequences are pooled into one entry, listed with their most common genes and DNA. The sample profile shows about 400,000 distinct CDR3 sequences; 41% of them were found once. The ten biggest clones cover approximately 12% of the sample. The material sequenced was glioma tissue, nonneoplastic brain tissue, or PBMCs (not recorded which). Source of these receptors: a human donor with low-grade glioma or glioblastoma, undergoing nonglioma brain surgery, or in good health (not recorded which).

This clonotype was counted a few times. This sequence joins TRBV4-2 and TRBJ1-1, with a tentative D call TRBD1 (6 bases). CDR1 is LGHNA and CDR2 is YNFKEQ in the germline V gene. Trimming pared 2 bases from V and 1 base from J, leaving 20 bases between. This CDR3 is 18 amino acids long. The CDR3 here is CASSQSRDIMPPNTEAFF. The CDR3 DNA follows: TGTGCCAGCAGCCAATCTCGGGACATCATGCCCCCGAACACTGAAGCTTTCTTT.

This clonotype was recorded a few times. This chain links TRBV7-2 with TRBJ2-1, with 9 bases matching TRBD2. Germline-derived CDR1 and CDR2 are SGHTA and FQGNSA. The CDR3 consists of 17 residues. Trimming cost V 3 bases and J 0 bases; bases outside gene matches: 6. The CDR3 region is CASSLGAGGRSYNEQFF. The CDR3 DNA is TGTGCCAGCAGCTTGGGGGCGGGAGGGCGCTCCTACAATGAGCAGTTCTTC.

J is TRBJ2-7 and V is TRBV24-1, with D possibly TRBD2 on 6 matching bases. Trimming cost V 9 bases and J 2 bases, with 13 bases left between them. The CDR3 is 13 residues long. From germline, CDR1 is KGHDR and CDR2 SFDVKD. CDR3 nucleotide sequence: TGTGCCACCGGCGGGACGGCCACCTACGAGCAGTACTTC. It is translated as CATGGTATYEQYF.